At least ten counts were recorded for the clone carrying this T cell receptor beta chain. The antigen remains undetermined. This entry is derived from a study of regulatory T cells in long-lasting Graves disease. Points from the study as a whole: Sharing of public clonotypes was greater in persistent patients (around 2,500) than in new patients (approximately 940).

Specified time point: newly diagnosed GD, antithyroid drugs for less than 3 months. The TCR library was made from RNA extracted from PBMCs. Roughly 9.2 milliliters of peripheral blood were drawn into EDTA tubes. According to the study, TCR beta libraries were built with iRepertoire HTBI primers and CDR3-region Arm-PCR. TCRdb itself ran the multiplex PCR reads through MiXCR, one entry per CDR3 protein. The sample includes approximately 400,000 distinct CDR3 sequences, roughly a sixth of them seen just once. The sequencing here drew on peripheral blood mononuclear cells (PBMCs), taken at new diagnosis, from a patient treated with antithyroid drugs. The sequence derives from a female donor with Graves disease.

In DNA form, the CDR3 reads TGTGCCAGCAGTCGGGATCTCCCCTTCGATACGCAGTATTTT. Protein sequence: CASSRDLPFDTQYF. The chain uses TRBV6-2 or TRBV6-3 and TRBJ2-3; a possible D gene is TRBD2 (5 bases). Germline CDR1 MNHEY, CDR2 SVGEGT. CDR3 size: 14 residues. The V gene lost 5 bases and the J gene lost 6 bases, with 15 bases spanning the gap.